This is a list of T cell receptor beta chains from one sample in a study of identical twins. TCRdb reprocessed the 5' RACE reads with MiXCR, giving one entry per CDR3 protein. The sample carries 500,000 or so distinct CDR3 sequences, 20% to 25% recorded once. The data also belong to a second study, concerning T cells expressing NK-cell markers.

The specimen was CD4+ T cells sorted from blood. These receptor sequences come from a woman aged 18-29 years in good health. Both conserved end residues are part of each CDR3. Each record gives: clone size, J gene, V gene, D gene, CDR3 DNA, CDR3 protein. The D gene is left open where the match is weak. The listing skips clone size in some rows; elsewhere it reads once, few, many or a size class.

NA,TRBJ2-5,TRBV20-1,NA,TGCAGTGCTAGAGGAAGGCGGTACCAAGAGACCCAGTACTTC,CSARGRRYQETQYF
few,TRBJ2-3,TRBV11-2,NA,TGTGCCAGCAGCTTACCCCGCTCAGGGGGCGTGAGGGAGGGGGACCTGGATACGCAGTATTTT,CASSLPRSGGVREGDLDTQYF
NA,TRBJ2-1,TRBV20-1,NA,TGCAGTGCTACCCCAGGGACTTCGAACTCCTACAATGAGCAGTTCTTC,CSATPGTSNSYNEQFF
few,TRBJ2-7,TRBV6-5,NA,TGTGCCAGCAGTTACCGAGGGACTTTCGCCTATCCCGGACACGAGCAGTACTTC,CASSYRGTFAYPGHEQYF
few,TRBJ2-1,TRBV14,TRBD1,TGTGCCAGCAGCCTCTACAGGGGTTCCTACAATGAGCAGTTCTTC,CASSLYRGSYNEQFF
NA,TRBJ1-1,TRBV2,NA,TGTGCCAGCAGCCTCCGGGACACAATTACTAACACTGAAGCTTTCTTT,CASSLRDTITNTEAFF
NA,TRBJ2-1,TRBV14,TRBD2,TGTGCCAGCAGCCAACTCACTAGCGGGGGCATCTACAATGAGCAGTTCTTC,CASSQLTSGGIYNEQFF
NA,TRBJ1-2,TRBV3-1,NA,TGTGCCAGCAGCCTTTCCTGGACCCAAAACTATGGCTACACCTTC,CASSLSWTQNYGYTF
NA,TRBJ2-7,TRBV4-2,NA,TGTGCCAGCAGCCAAGAGATGCTAACCTACGAGCAGTACTTC,CASSQEMLTYEQYF
NA,TRBJ2-2,TRBV9,NA,TGTGCCAGCAGCGTAGTCTCCGGGGAGCTGTTTTTT,CASSVVSGELFF
NA,TRBJ2-2,TRBV12-3/TRBV12-4,NA,TGTGCCAGCAGACCACGGGGAGGCACCGGGGAGCTGTTTTTT,CASRPRGGTGELFF
NA,TRBJ2-7,TRBV6-6,NA,TGTGCCAGCATTGGGCCAACCTACGAGCAGTACTTC,CASIGPTYEQYF
NA,TRBJ2-1,TRBV30,NA,TGTGCCTGGAGAGACCGGACACTCCATTCGGGCGATGAGCAGTTCTTC,CAWRDRTLHSGDEQFF
NA,TRBJ2-7,TRBV11-3,TRBD2,TGTGCCAGCAGCTTCGGACTAGCGGGATTAAACGAGCAGTACTTC,CASSFGLAGLNEQYF
NA,TRBJ2-7,TRBV10-3,NA,TGTGCCATCAGTGAGTCTGGCCCTGGCTACGAGCAGTACTTC,CAISESGPGYEQYF
many,TRBJ2-5,TRBV5-1,NA,TGCGCCAGCAGCTCACAGGGCCGAGGTTCAGGGGAGACCCAGTACTTC,CASSSQGRGSGETQYF
NA,TRBJ1-1,TRBV20-1,NA,TGCAGTGCTAGAGCCTGGGGGCCGGCGAGTAACACTGAAGCTTTCTTT,CSARAWGPASNTEAFF
many,TRBJ1-2,TRBV27,NA,TGTGCCAGCAGCCCGACAGGAAAGGGTGGCTACACCTTC,CASSPTGKGGYTF
NA,TRBJ2-7,TRBV11-2,NA,TGTGCCAGCAGCTCAGAACTTACCTACGAGCAGTACTTC,CASSSELTYEQYF
few,TRBJ1-1,TRBV20-1,NA,TGCAGTGCTGGGGGGTGGGAGATCACTGAAGCTTTCTTT,CSAGGWEITEAFF
few,TRBJ1-1,TRBV20-1,NA,TGCAGTGCTAGACGCGGGGAGGCTTTCTTT,CSARRGEAFF
few,TRBJ2-3,TRBV12-3/TRBV12-4,TRBD2,TGTGCCAGCAGACTAGCGGGGGCGGCAGATACGCAGTATTTT,CASRLAGAADTQYF
few,TRBJ2-7,TRBV3-1,NA,TGTGCCAGCATGCGGGATCTCGGGGAACGCGAGCAGTACTTC,CASMRDLGEREQYF
few,TRBJ1-1,TRBV5-5,NA,TGTGCCAGCAGCCCGAGGGGCCCCCTGGGTGCTGAAGCTTTCTTT,CASSPRGPLGAEAFF
many,TRBJ2-7,TRBV20-1,NA,TGCAGTGCTAGATTTCTAGCAGACGAGCAGTACTTC,CSARFLADEQYF
few,TRBJ1-2,TRBV29-1,NA,TGCAGCGTTGAGCCCGGCAGGAACCTCCCAAACTATGGCTACACCTTC,CSVEPGRNLPNYGYTF
NA,TRBJ2-3,TRBV20-1,NA,TGCAGTGCTAGAACCCCGGGTGACGGCCGCACAGATACGCAGTATTTT,CSARTPGDGRTDTQYF
few,TRBJ1-5,TRBV5-5,NA,TGTGCCAGCAGCTTGGTTTCGGGTAGCAATCAGCCCCAGCATTTT,CASSLVSGSNQPQHF
NA,TRBJ2-7,TRBV7-9,TRBD2,TGTGCCAGCAGCCAACTCGCGGGAGCTGGCGAGCAGTACTTC,CASSQLAGAGEQYF
NA,TRBJ1-6,TRBV20-1,TRBD1,TGCAGTCCACACCGGGGACAGGGGTTAAACTCACCCCTCCACTTT,CSPHRGQGLNSPLHF
NA,TRBJ2-1,TRBV7-3,NA,TGTGCCAGCAGCCTGGATGGGTATCAGTTCTTC,CASSLDGYQFF
NA,TRBJ2-5,TRBV7-6,TRBD2,TGTGCCAGCAGCCCCGGGGGGAACCAAGAGACCCAGTACTTC,CASSPGGNQETQYF
NA,TRBJ2-5,TRBV12-3/TRBV12-4,TRBD1,TGTGCCAGCGGGTCCCGGACAGGGGAGACCCAGTACTTC,CASGSRTGETQYF
NA,TRBJ2-7,TRBV4-1,NA,TGCGCCAGCAGCCAACAGCGGATGGCGGGATCCTACGAGCAGTACTTC,CASSQQRMAGSYEQYF
few,TRBJ2-3,TRBV6-2/TRBV6-3,NA,TGTGCCAGCAGTTATAGGGAAGATACGCAGTATTTT,CASSYREDTQYF
NA,TRBJ2-5,TRBV7-3,NA,TGTGCCAGCAGCTCGACGGTAGGAGAGACCCAGTACTTC,CASSSTVGETQYF
NA,TRBJ1-2,TRBV20-1,NA,TGCAGTGCTAGGCAAGCTAACTATGGCTACACCTTC,CSARQANYGYTF
many,TRBJ1-1,TRBV6-1,TRBD1,TGTGCCAGCAGTCGTCCCGGGACAGGGTACACTGAAGCTTTCTTT,CASSRPGTGYTEAFF
NA,TRBJ2-7,TRBV6-2/TRBV6-3,TRBD2,TGTGCCAGCAGTTGGGGGACTAGCGGGAAGTATGGCGAGCAGTACTTC,CASSWGTSGKYGEQYF
NA,TRBJ1-4,TRBV15,TRBD1,TGTGCCACCAGCGTAGTCTCAACCGGGACAGGGGTTGAAAAACTGTTTTTT,CATSVVSTGTGVEKLFF
few,TRBJ1-2,TRBV15,NA,TGTGCCACCAGCAGAGATAGGCGGGCGGCTAACTATGGCTACACCTTC,CATSRDRRAANYGYTF
NA,TRBJ2-7,TRBV20-1,TRBD1,TGCAGTGCTACAGAGGTACAGGGGAAAGATTGGGTCGAGCAGTACTTC,CSATEVQGKDWVEQYF
many,TRBJ2-7,TRBV6-1,TRBD1,TGTGCCAGCACCGAGGGACAGGCAGGTTGGCGGGAGCAGTACTTC,CASTEGQAGWREQYF